The 5 T cell receptor beta chains below were found in one sample sequenced in a study of T-cell reconstitution after alpha-beta-depleted transplantation in children. Preparation of the TCRbeta library involved a method that used unique molecular identifiers. Via MiXCR, TCRdb re-called the PCR reads, giving one row per CDR3 protein. The data contain hundreds of thousands of distinct CDR3 sequences, around 19% of them singletons. The sequences come from PBMCs from the stem cell graft donor, collected from the stem cell graft. The receptors were gathered from a human donor who donated a stem cell graft to a child with acute lymphoblastic leukemia.

This clonotype was counted only a few times. The CDR3: CASSPREVTDTQYF. The DNA of the CDR3 is TGTGCCAGCAGCCCGCGGGAGGTCACAGATACGCAGTATTTT. The chain joins TRBV3-1 to TRBJ2-3, with 8 bases identical to TRBD2. Germline V gives CDR1 LGHDT, CDR2 YNNKEL (reference sequence). V shed 4 bases, J shed 2 bases, and the junction held 2 bases outside the gene matches. The CDR3 has 14 residues.

This clonotype was seen a few times. This rearrangement joins TRBV12-5 to TRBJ1-5; D unresolved. The CDR3 length is 14 residues. The germline gives CDR1 LGHNT, CDR2 FRNRAP. Trimming pared 3 bases from V and 3 bases from J, leaving 9 bases between. In DNA form, the CDR3 reads TGTGCTAGTGGTTTAGCGGCAGTCAATCAGCCCCAGCATTTT. Protein sequence: CASGLAAVNQPQHF.

This clonotype was seen a handful of times. This rearrangement joins TRBV5-1 to TRBJ2-2; 10 bases line up with TRBD1. The V gene's germline CDR1 is SGHRS and CDR2 YFSETQ. J lost 3 bases, V lost 6 bases, and 17 bases had no gene match. The CDR3 runs to 19 residues. The CDR3 spells CASIYRGQGDKGDTGELFF. The CDR3 DNA reads TGCGCCAGCATTTACCGAGGACAGGGGGATAAAGGGGACACCGGGGAGCTGTTTTTT.

This clonotype was seen a few times. J is TRBJ1-1 and V is TRBV15; D remains ambiguous. Germline CDR1 is LNHNV and CDR2 is YYDKDF (reference sequence). The CDR3 runs 13 residues. Deletions cut 3 bases from V and 5 bases from J, with 10 bases between. The CDR3, as DNA: TGTGCCACCAGCAGTCCCCCCCTTACTGAAGCTTTCTTT. Protein: CATSSPPLTEAFF.

This clonotype was counted a few times. The rearrangement links TRBV6-1 to TRBJ2-2, with 8 nucleotides matching TRBD2. V lost 6 bases to trimming and J lost 6 bases; unmatched junction nucleotides: 9. Germline V gene lookup returns CDR1 MNHNS and CDR2 SASEGT. The CDR3 has 15 amino acids. CDR3 in DNA: TGTGCCAGCAGCCGCTTCGGGGGGGAGCCCGGGGAGCTGTTTTTT. Amino acid sequence: CASSRFGGEPGELFF.